This TCR beta chain was sequenced in a study of cytomegalovirus exposure and HLA in healthy donors. Study-level points and caveats: CMV antigen specificity was confirmed in vitro for a few CMV-associated chains. Most TCR sequences were rare, but some public TCRs occurred in many donors. The study listed under 200 cytomegalovirus-associated TCR beta chains. Subsequent analysis revealed that first-cohort TCR clusters tended to co-occur in the roughly 120 validation repertoires.

Regarding this clone: Its antigen is unidentified.

Method: immunoSEQ multiplex PCR; TCRdb's copy keeps in-frame clones and lacks some. Among more than 95,000 clones, more than 75% were seen once, and the ten largest hold nearly 5%. CDR1 is GTSNPN, CDR2 SVGIG, per germline (reference sequence). Trimming cost V 0 bases and J 3 bases, with 15 bases left between them. The CDR3 covers 15 residues. Sequenced material: PBMCs. The receptor comes from a man between 18 and 29 years old in good health and CMV-seronegative. V usage is TRBV30 and J usage is TRBJ2-7; D may be TRBD2 (6 bases). CDR3 region: CAWSVPRLERYEQYF. CDR3 sequence (DNA): TGTGCCTGGAGTGTACCCCGACTAGAGCGCTACGAGCAGTACTTC.